This T cell receptor beta chain is drawn from a study of control samples from healthy donors and cancer patients (dated by TCRdb to about 2020). To note about this clone: No antigen is known for it. Base qualities are not at hand, and no much larger clone is one base apart.

CDR1 is given as SGHRS and CDR2 as YFSETQ, both from the germline V gene. V is shortened by 0 bases, J by 4 bases, and the region joining them spans 11 bases. There are 15 amino acids in the CDR3, from cysteine to phenylalanine inclusive. Only the CDR3 part of the read is kept: 45 bases, read in frame from the first base. The library was produced with the immunoSEQ multiplex PCR assay. The clones in this table, taken by TCRdb from immuneACCESS, are in-frame only. Not every clone is retained; where verified, under half of the shortfall comes from an unresolved V gene, and the cause of the rest is unknown. The sample table lists some 110,000 clones, 80% to 90% of them with a count of one. Clones ranked in the top ten supply 1.1% of the sample.

The sequencing input was PBMCs. This TCR derives from a woman aged 50 to 65 with colorectal cancer. The V and J segments used are TRBV5-1 and TRBJ2-1, with the D gene too uncertain to name. The nucleotide sequence is given as TGCGCCAGCAGCTTGGGGCTGCCGGCTTACAATGAGCAGTTCTTC. It encodes CASSLGLPAYNEQFF.